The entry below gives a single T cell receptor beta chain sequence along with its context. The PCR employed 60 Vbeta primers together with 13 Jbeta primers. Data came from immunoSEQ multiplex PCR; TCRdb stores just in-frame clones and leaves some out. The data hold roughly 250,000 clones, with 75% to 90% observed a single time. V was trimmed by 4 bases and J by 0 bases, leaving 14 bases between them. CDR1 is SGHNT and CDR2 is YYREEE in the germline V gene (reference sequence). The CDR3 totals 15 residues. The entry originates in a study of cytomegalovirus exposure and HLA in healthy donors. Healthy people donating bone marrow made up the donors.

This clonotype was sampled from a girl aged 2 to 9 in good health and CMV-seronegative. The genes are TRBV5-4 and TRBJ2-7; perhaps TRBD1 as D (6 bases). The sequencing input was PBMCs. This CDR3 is CASSGPGTLSYEQYF. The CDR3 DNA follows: TGTGCCAGCAGCGGCCCCGGGACACTCTCCTACGAGCAGTACTTC.